The 24 T cell receptor beta chains below all came from one sample that was sequenced in a study of response to subunit inactivated influenza vaccine. MiXCR, run by TCRdb on the RT-PCR reads, gives a single entry per CDR3 protein. The sample gives some 550,000 distinct CDR3 sequences, roughly 25% of which show up once; around 2.8% is in the top ten. Another study also made use of these data, one on T cells expressing NK-cell markers. According to that study: UMIs were included in TCR beta cDNA generated by 5'RACE template switching.

Sequencing was performed on CD4+ T cells sorted from PBMCs, taken 11 to 12 days after vaccination. The receptors come from a man aged 50-60 years who received an inactivated influenza vaccine.

V gene TRBV20-1 combines with J gene TRBJ2-7; D perhaps matches TRBD1 (5 bases). The CDR3 totals 13 residues. The ends were cut back, 0 bases at V and 1 base at J, with 7 bases in the middle. Germline V gene lookup returns CDR1 DFQATT and CDR2 SNEGSKA (reference sequence). As DNA, the CDR3 is TGCAGTGCTAGAGATCCAGGGTCCTACGAGCAGTACTTC. This codes for CSARDPGSYEQYF.

This clonotype occurred a few times. The J gene is TRBJ2-2, the V gene TRBV2, with unresolved D. The CDR3 is made up of 16 amino acids. Germline V gene lookup returns CDR1 SNHLY and CDR2 FYNNEI. The V end lost 2 bases, the J end lost 0 bases, and 10 bases lay between the germline ends. CDR3: CASSEIRHSNTGELFF. The CDR3 DNA follows: TGTGCCAGCAGTGAAATTCGACACTCGAACACCGGGGAGCTGTTTTTT.

This chain joins TRBV24-1 and TRBJ2-2; 11 positions match TRBD2. V shed 4 bases and J 4 bases; nucleotides not matched to a gene: 7. Per germline, CDR1 KGHDR and CDR2 SFDVKD. This CDR3 is built from 17 residues. The CDR3 sequence is CATSDPTSGRSTGELFF. Written as DNA, the CDR3 is TGTGCCACCAGTGACCCCACTAGCGGGAGAAGCACCGGGGAGCTGTTTTTT.

This clonotype showed up many times. The chain carries TRBV28 and TRBJ1-1; D is ambiguous. The V and J ends lost 10 bases and 4 bases respectively, with 16 bases between them. Germline CDR1 MDHEN, CDR2 SYDVKM. The CDR3 consists of 13 residues. CDR3 protein: CATQPAETTEAFF. Written as DNA, the CDR3 is TGTGCCACCCAACCGGCGGAGACCACTGAAGCTTTCTTT.

The CDR3 DNA sequence: TGTGCCAGCAGTTACCTTGGGGGGAACACTGAAGCTTTCTTT. Protein product: CASSYLGGNTEAFF. V gene TRBV6-2 or TRBV6-3 combines with J gene TRBJ1-1, with a weak D call TRBD1 (5 bases). Germline CDR1 reads MNHEY; CDR2 reads SVGEGT. CDR3 length equals 14 residues. With 2 bases removed from V and 1 base from J, the gap between germline ends came to 8 bases.

There are a few counts of this clonotype. The CDR3 region has the DNA TGTGCCAGCAGTTACTCGACGGCTTCCTACGAGCAGTACTTC. Its protein is CASSYSTASYEQYF. This sequence joins TRBV6-5 and TRBJ2-7; D is undetermined. The germline gives CDR1 MNHEY, CDR2 SVGAGI. V lost 0 bases, J lost 1 base, and 7 bases lay in between. The CDR3 spans 14 residues.

This clonotype has only a few counts. The rearrangement uses TRBV7-2 and TRBJ1-3; no clear D. Germline-derived CDR1 and CDR2 are SGHTA and FQGNSA. This CDR3 contains 16 residues. V lost 3 bases and J 0 bases, leaving 12 bases between the germline ends. The CDR3 DNA sequence: TGTGCCAGCAGCTTTGTCAGCGCACTCTCTGGAAACACCATATATTTT. Translation gives CASSFVSALSGNTIYF.

J is TRBJ2-7 and V is TRBV7-2; D may be TRBD2 (7 bases). V was clipped by 5 bases and J by 0 bases, with 14 bases between them. The CDR3 spans 15 residues. Germline-derived CDR1 and CDR2 are SGHTA and FQGNSA. The CDR3 DNA reads TGTGCCAGCAGCCCCATGAGGGGGGGCTCCTACGAGCAGTACTTC. Protein product: CASSPMRGGSYEQYF.

J is TRBJ2-2 and V is TRBV6-5; D remains unclear. Germline V gives CDR1 MNHEY, CDR2 SVGAGI. V dropped 6 bases and J dropped 6 bases, with 20 bases sitting between them. The CDR3 is made up of 16 amino acids. The CDR3 nucleotides are TGTGCCAGCAGCTACAACCTCGGGTTCAGGCCCGGGGAGCTGTTTTTT. As protein: CASSYNLGFRPGELFF.

This clonotype turned up a few times. The J gene is TRBJ1-6, the V gene TRBV12-3 or TRBV12-4; D ambiguous. The CDR3 spans 14 residues. V was pared by 2 bases and J by 7 bases, with 9 bases between. CDR3 in DNA: TGTGCCAGCAGTTTACGGGGTCAAAATTCACCCCTCCACTTT. Translating gives CASSLRGQNSPLHF.

The chain has TRBV7-9 and TRBJ2-3, with TRBD2 matching 8 bases. Unmatched junction bases numbered 2, after V lost 2 bases and J lost 4 bases. This CDR3 has 14 amino acids. Germline V gene data show CDR1 as SEHNR and CDR2 as FQNEAQ (reference sequence). The CDR3 DNA follows: TGTGCCAGCAGCTTAAGCGGGGGTTCAGATACGCAGTATTTT. Its translation is CASSLSGGSDTQYF.

This rearrangement joins TRBV7-6 to TRBJ2-1, with 10 bases aligning to TRBD2. The CDR3 contains 15 residues. V lost 1 base and J lost 7; bases outside the gene matches: 4. From germline, CDR1 is SGHVS and CDR2 FNYEAQ. The CDR3 reads CASSLEAGGQNEQFF. DNA of the CDR3: TGTGCCAGCAGCTTAGAAGCGGGAGGGCAGAATGAGCAGTTCTTC.

This chain's CDR3 is CASSPSQTSYEQYF. DNA of the CDR3: TGTGCCAGCTCACCGTCACAAACCTCCTACGAGCAGTACTTC. This chain links TRBV18 with TRBJ2-7, with D unresolved. The CDR3 is 14 residues long. Looked up from germline, CDR1 is KGHSH and CDR2 is LQKENI. The V end lost 3 bases, the J end lost 0 bases, and 9 bases lay between the germline ends.

This clonotype has just a few counts. CDR3 loop: CSAINSGRVTDTQYF. The DNA for the CDR3 is TGCAGTGCTATAAATAGCGGGAGAGTCACAGATACGCAGTATTTT. The chain employs TRBV20-1 and TRBJ2-3, with TRBD2 matching over 9 bases. The CDR3 contains 15 residues. The ends lost 4 bases at V and 2 bases at J; junction bases unmatched: 7. Germline V gene lookup returns CDR1 DFQATT and CDR2 SNEGSKA (reference sequence).

This clonotype occurred a few times. The chain employs TRBV7-8 and TRBJ1-6, with D hard to call. Germline V CDR1 and CDR2: SGHVS, FQNEAQ. V was pared by 6 bases and J by 4 bases, with 16 bases between. The CDR3 covers 16 residues. CDR3 region: CASRSLFEGYNSPLHF. In DNA, the CDR3 is TGTGCCAGCAGGTCCCTGTTTGAGGGATATAATTCACCCCTCCACTTT.

V usage is TRBV7-6 and J usage is TRBJ2-5; no definite D call. Germline assignment: CDR1 SGHVS and CDR2 FNYEAQ. This CDR3 is 15 amino acids long. V was shortened by 2 bases and J by 4 bases, with 14 bases between the two germline ends. The CDR3 loop reads CASSLFSRLGETQYF. CDR3 nucleotides: TGTGCCAGCAGCTTATTTTCTAGGTTGGGAGAGACCCAGTACTTC.

The table lists this clonotype with a few counts. The genes are TRBV10-3 and TRBJ1-2, with 8 bases that match TRBD1. The CDR3 length is 16 residues. Looked up from germline, CDR1 is ENHRY and CDR2 is SYGVKD. V shed 4 bases and J 3 bases; nucleotides not matched to a gene: 10. The CDR3 sequence: CAISAGQVLSYYGYTF. CDR3 coding DNA: TGTGCCATCAGTGCGGGACAGGTCCTGTCTTACTATGGCTACACCTTC.

This rearrangement joins TRBV19 to TRBJ1-5; unclear D gene. V lost 10 bases and J lost 3, with 13 bases in between. Germline V gene data show CDR1 as LNHDA and CDR2 as SQIVND (reference sequence). This CDR3 has 13 residues. DNA for the CDR3: TGTGCCATTTCGGTGAGGGTCAATCAGCCCCAGCATTTT. Translating it yields CAISVRVNQPQHF. Drawing the rest from reference TRBV19 and TRBJ1-5, the complete variable domain is DGGITQSPKYLFRKEGQNVTLSCEQNLNHDAMYWYRQDPGQGLRLIYYSQIVNDFQKGDIAEGYSVSREKKESFPLTVTSAQKNPTAFYLCAISVRVNQPQHFGDGTRLSIL.

Only one count was recorded for this clonotype. The chain is built from TRBV7-9 and TRBJ2-3, with D possibly TRBD1 on 6 matching bases. Germline CDR1 SEHNR, CDR2 FQNEAQ (reference sequence). The CDR3 sequence is 15 residues long. The V gene lost 5 bases and the J gene lost 0 bases, with 12 bases spanning the gap. CDR3 in amino acids: CASSARGPSTDTQYF. The DNA of the CDR3 is TGTGCCAGCAGCGCCAGGGGCCCCAGCACAGATACGCAGTATTTT.

J is TRBJ2-1 and V is TRBV7-3, with a weak D call TRBD2 (5 bases). Germline V lookup: CDR1 SGHTA, CDR2 FQGTGA. The CDR3 has 13 residues. Trimming took off 4 bases at V and 9 bases at J, with 13 bases between the two ends. The CDR3 here is CASSSVGESEQFF. Written as DNA, the CDR3 is TGTGCCAGCAGCTCCGTTGGGGAGTCTGAGCAGTTCTTC.

Only a few counts were recorded for this clonotype. The chain uses TRBV5-1 and TRBJ2-1, with D unresolved. This CDR3 spans 16 amino acids. The V end was cut by 0 bases, the J end by 4 bases, with 14 bases between. From germline, CDR1 is SGHRS and CDR2 YFSETQ. The CDR3 DNA reads TGCGCCAGCAGCTTGGCGGCGCGGAACCTTTACAATGAGCAGTTCTTC. Translated: CASSLAARNLYNEQFF. The whole variable domain, filled in from reference TRBV5-1 and TRBJ2-1, reads KAGVTQTPRYLIKTRGQQVTLSCSPISGHRSVSWYQQTPGQGLQFLFEYFSETQRNKGNFPGRFSGRQFSNSRSEMNVSTLELGDSALYLCASSLAARNLYNEQFFGPGTRLTVL.

The rearrangement links TRBV2 to TRBJ1-2, with D perhaps TRBD1 (5 bases). The CDR3 extends over 13 amino acids. Trimming took 8 bases from V and 1 from J, leaving 11 bases between them. Germline CDR1 and CDR2: SNHLY and FYNNEI. CDR3: CASGSQGNYGYTF. The CDR3 nucleotides read TGTGCCAGCGGCTCCCAGGGTAACTATGGCTACACCTTC.

The CDR3 sequence: CASRYPGTGYTGELFF. The CDR3 DNA sequence: TGTGCCAGCAGATATCCCGGGACAGGGTACACCGGGGAGCTGTTTTTT. This sequence joins TRBV7-9 and TRBJ2-2; 9 positions agree with TRBD1. CDR1 SEHNR and CDR2 FQNEAQ come from the germline V gene (reference sequence). V gave up 6 bases and J gave up 3 bases; unmatched junction bases: 8. The CDR3 loop spans 16 amino acids.

This clonotype was seen a handful of times. The V gene is TRBV10-3, the J gene TRBJ2-7; TRBD1 aligns across 8 bases. Germline-derived CDR1 and CDR2 are ENHRY and SYGVKD. V shed 4 bases and J 2 bases; nucleotides not matched to a gene: 1. This CDR3 comprises 13 residues. The CDR3 loop reads CAISGGQAYEQYF. Here the CDR3 DNA reads TGTGCCATCAGTGGGGGACAGGCCTACGAGCAGTACTTC.